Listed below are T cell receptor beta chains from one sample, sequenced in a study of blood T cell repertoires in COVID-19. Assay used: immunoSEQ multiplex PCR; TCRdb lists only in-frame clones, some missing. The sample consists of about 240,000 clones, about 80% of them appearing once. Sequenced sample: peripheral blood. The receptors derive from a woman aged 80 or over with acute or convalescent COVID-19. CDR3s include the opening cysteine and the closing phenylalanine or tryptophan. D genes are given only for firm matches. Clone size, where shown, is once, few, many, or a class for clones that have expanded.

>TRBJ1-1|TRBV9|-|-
CASSVEGTMNTEAFF
TGTGCCAGCAGCGTAGAAGGGACAATGAACACTGAAGCTTTCTTT
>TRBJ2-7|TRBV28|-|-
CASSRTLAREQYF
TGTGCCAGCAGCCGGACCCTAGCGCGAGAGCAGTACTTC
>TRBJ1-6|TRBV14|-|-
CASSQDLFGNSPLHF
TGTGCCAGCAGCCAAGACCTCTTCGGTAATTCACCCCTCCACTTT
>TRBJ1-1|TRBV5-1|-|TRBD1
CASSPTGTTEAFF
TGCGCCAGCAGCCCGACAGGGACCACTGAAGCTTTCTTT
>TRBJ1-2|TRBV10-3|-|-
CAIRPPGAPHGYTF
TGTGCCATCAGACCCCCGGGAGCCCCCCATGGCTACACCTTC
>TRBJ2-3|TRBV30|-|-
CAWSRVRTDTQYF
TGTGCCTGGAGTCGAGTACGCACAGATACGCAGTATTTT
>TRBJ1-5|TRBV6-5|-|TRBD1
CASKKIGTDNQPQHF
TGTGCCAGCAAAAAAATCGGGACAGACAATCAGCCCCAGCATTTT
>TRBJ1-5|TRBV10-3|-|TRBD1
CATQTGGGNQPQHF
TGTGCCACCCAGACAGGGGGCGGCAATCAGCCCCAGCATTTT
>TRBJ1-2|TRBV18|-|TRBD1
CASSPSGTGGGYTF
TGTGCCAGCTCACCCTCCGGGACAGGGGGCGGCTACACCTTC
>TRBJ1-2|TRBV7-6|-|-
CASSLAQTGGSDQYGYTF
TGTGCCAGCAGCTTAGCGCAGACGGGCGGTAGCGACCAATATGGCTACACCTTC
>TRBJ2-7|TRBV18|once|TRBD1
CASSPIPGQTYEQYF
TGTGCCAGCTCACCGATACCGGGACAGACGTACGAGCAGTACTTC
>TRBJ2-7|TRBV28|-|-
CASRGQLASYEQYF
TGTGCCAGCAGAGGACAGTTGGCCTCCTACGAGCAGTACTTC
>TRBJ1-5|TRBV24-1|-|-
CATSPGSRSNQPQHF
TGTGCCACCAGCCCGGGTAGCCGTAGCAATCAGCCCCAGCATTTT
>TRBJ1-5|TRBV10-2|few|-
CASSVRGNSNQPQHF
TGCGCCAGCAGTGTCAGGGGAAATAGCAATCAGCCCCAGCATTTT
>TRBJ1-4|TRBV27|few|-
CASSDRPRTANEKLFF
TGTGCCAGCAGTGACCGACCCCGGACAGCTAATGAAAAACTGTTTTTT
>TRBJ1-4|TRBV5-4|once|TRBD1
CASSSKQGAEEKLFF
TGTGCCAGCAGCTCGAAACAGGGGGCGGAAGAAAAACTGTTTTTT
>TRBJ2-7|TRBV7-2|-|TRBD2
CASSSLIAGGPEYF
TGTGCCAGCAGCTCCCTAATAGCGGGGGGGCCAGAGTACTTC
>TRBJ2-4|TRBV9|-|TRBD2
CASSVATGGIQYF
TGTGCCAGCAGCGTAGCGACGGGGGGCATTCAGTACTTC
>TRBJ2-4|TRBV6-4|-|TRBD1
CASSDSYGPWTGRKNIQYF
TGTGCCAGCAGTGACTCGTATGGGCCCTGGACAGGGCGCAAAAACATTCAGTACTTC
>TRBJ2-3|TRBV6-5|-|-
CASRGALSTDTQYF
TGTGCCAGCAGGGGCGCCCTTAGCACAGATACGCAGTATTTT
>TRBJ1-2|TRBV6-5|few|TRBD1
CASGTGGGDGYTF
TGTGCCAGCGGAACAGGGGGCGGAGATGGCTACACCTTC
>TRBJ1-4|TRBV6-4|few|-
CASSGGAGEKLFF
TGTGCCAGCAGTGGTGGGGCAGGGGAAAAACTGTTTTTT
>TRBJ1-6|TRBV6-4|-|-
CASSPKGGGNSPLHF
TGTGCCAGCAGCCCCAAGGGGGGGGGTAATTCACCCCTCCACTTT
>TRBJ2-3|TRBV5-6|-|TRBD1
CASSWGQGLSTDTQYF
TGTGCCAGCAGTTGGGGACAGGGACTAAGCACAGATACGCAGTATTTT
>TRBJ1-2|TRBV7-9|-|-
CASSNKGVGYTF
TGTGCCAGCAGCAACAAGGGGGTAGGCTACACCTTC
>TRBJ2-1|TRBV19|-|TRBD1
CASSSQDRGRLGEQFF
TGTGCCAGTAGCTCCCAGGACAGGGGGCGTTTGGGTGAGCAGTTCTTC
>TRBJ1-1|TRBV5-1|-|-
CASSSQGHITEAFF
TGCGCCAGCAGCTCCCAGGGGCATATCACTGAAGCTTTCTTT
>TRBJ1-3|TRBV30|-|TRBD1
CAWSVPGQGPPRGNTIYF
TGTGCCTGGAGTGTACCGGGACAGGGGCCGCCGAGGGGAAACACCATATATTTT
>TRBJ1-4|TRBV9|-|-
CASSPWAGATNEKLFF
TGTGCCAGCAGCCCCTGGGCAGGGGCAACTAATGAAAAACTGTTTTTT
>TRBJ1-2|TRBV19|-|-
CASSPDRFGYGYTF
TGTGCCAGTAGTCCCGACAGGTTCGGCTATGGCTACACCTTC
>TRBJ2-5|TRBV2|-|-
CASSQDSQETQYF
TGTGCCAGCAGTCAGGACAGTCAAGAGACCCAGTACTTC
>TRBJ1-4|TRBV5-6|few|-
CASSVHGVTNEKLFF
TGTGCCAGCAGCGTCCACGGTGTGACTAATGAAAAACTGTTTTTT
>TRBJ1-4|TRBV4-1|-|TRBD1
CASSQLGTAEKLFF
TGCGCCAGCAGCCAACTGGGGACAGCAGAAAAACTGTTTTTT
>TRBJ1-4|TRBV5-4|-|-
CASSLDGSGVSEKLFF
TGTGCCAGCAGCTTGGACGGGTCGGGGGTATCTGAAAAACTGTTTTTT
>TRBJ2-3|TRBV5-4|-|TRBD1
CASSLGGQGIADTQYF
TGTGCCAGCAGCTTAGGAGGACAGGGTATAGCAGATACGCAGTATTTT
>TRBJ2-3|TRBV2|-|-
CASSEARGKDTQYF
TGTGCCAGCAGTGAAGCGCGAGGGAAGGATACGCAGTATTTT
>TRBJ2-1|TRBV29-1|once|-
CSAWAILQSEQFF
TGCAGCGCGTGGGCTATCTTGCAGTCTGAGCAGTTCTTC
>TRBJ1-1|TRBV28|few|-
CASSLRSGAGDTEAFF
TGTGCCAGCAGTTTAAGATCTGGCGCCGGGGACACTGAAGCTTTCTTT
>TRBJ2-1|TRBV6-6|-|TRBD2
CASSYVAGGQGEQFF
TGTGCCAGCAGTTACGTTGCGGGGGGGCAAGGTGAGCAGTTCTTC
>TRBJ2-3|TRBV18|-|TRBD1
CASSPFGTGSTDTQYF
TGTGCCAGCTCACCTTTTGGGACAGGGAGCACAGATACGCAGTATTTT
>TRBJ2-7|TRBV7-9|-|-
CASSSSPAQGYEQYF
TGTGCCAGCAGCTCCTCCCCGGCACAGGGCTACGAGCAGTACTTC
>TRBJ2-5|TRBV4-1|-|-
CASSQDSPGTRAGGPIQETQYF
TGCGCCAGCAGCCAAGATAGTCCAGGCACTAGAGCAGGCGGGCCCATCCAAGAGACCCAGTACTTC
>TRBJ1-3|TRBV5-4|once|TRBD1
CASSSSGQESGNTIYF
TGTGCCAGCAGCTCCTCGGGACAGGAGTCTGGAAACACCATATATTTT
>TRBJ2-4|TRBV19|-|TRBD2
CASLSVGGRGKNIQYF
TGTGCCAGTTTGTCGGTGGGAGGGCGAGGCAAAAACATTCAGTACTTC